This TCR beta chain was captured in a study of cytomegalovirus exposure and HLA in healthy donors. There are 11 residues in the CDR3. V lost 6 bases to trimming and J lost 8 bases, with 10 bases between them. Germline loops: CDR1 MNHNS, CDR2 SASEGT. Repertoires were generated with immunoSEQ multiplex PCR, while TCRdb's copy carries only in-frame clones and drops some. The sample has 100,000 to 150,000 clones, 94% seen once; the top ten hold approximately 1.3%. This TCR came from a woman between 18 and 29 years old in good health and CMV-seronegative. The sample taken for sequencing was PBMCs. The V and J genes are TRBV6-1 and TRBJ2-5; D call uncertain. The CDR3 coding sequence is TGTGCCAGCAGCCTTGGGCCTACCCAGTACTTC. This codes for CASSLGPTQYF.